This is a list of T cell receptor beta chains from one sample in a study of metastatic and nonmetastatic thyroid tumors. TCRdb re-called the PCR reads via MiXCR. The table records under 5,500 clones, just under 25% of them present only once. What was sequenced was adjacent normal tissue. These TCRs come from a female donor with papillary thyroid cancer or a benign thyroid nodule (not recorded which). Some clones in this sample may be carry-over from other donors' samples. The CDR3 runs from the conserved cysteine through the conserved F or W. The D gene is left open where the match is weak. The listing skips clone size in some rows; elsewhere it reads once, few, many or a size class.

D gene	CDR3 length	V gene	clone size	J gene	CDR3 protein	CDR3 DNA
NA	13	TRBV12-5	NA	TRBJ1-3	CASGRDSGNTIYF	TGTGCTAGTGGGAGGGACTCTGGAAACACCATATATTTT
TRBD2	21	TRBV14	NA	TRBJ2-7	CASSHGVGTGGLAGRVYEQYF	TGTGCCAGCAGCCACGGCGTGGGGACGGGTGGACTAGCGGGACGCGTCTACGAGCAGTACTTC
TRBD2	19	TRBV6-1	once	TRBJ2-3	CASSESHRRLALGPDTQYF	TGTGCCAGCAGTGAGAGCCACCGGAGACTAGCCCTCGGCCCGGATACTCAGTATTTT
NA	12	TRBV29-1	medium-sized	TRBJ2-7	CSVETAYYEQYF	TGCAGCGTCGAAACGGCCTACTACGAGCAGTACTTC
NA	11	TRBV19	NA	TRBJ1-1	CASPGWTEAFF	TGTGCCAGCCCCGGGTGGACTGAAGCTTTCTTT
NA	13	TRBV20-1	few	TRBJ2-7	CSAAPGIDYEQYF	TGCAGTGCGGCTCCCGGGATCGACTACGAGCAGTACTTC
NA	13	TRBV20-1	medium-sized	TRBJ2-7	CSARTGYGYEQYF	TGCAGTGCCAGAACAGGGTACGGCTACGAGCAGTACTTC
TRBD1	16	TRBV20-1	medium-sized	TRBJ1-2	CSATQPGQGQMGGYTF	TGCAGTGCTACCCAACCGGGACAGGGGCAGATGGGTGGCTACACCTTC
TRBD1	17	TRBV18	large	TRBJ1-2	CASSPNAPGQGVYGYTF	TGTGCCAGCTCACCAAACGCCCCGGGACAGGGAGTTTATGGCTACACCTTC
TRBD2	13	TRBV30	once	TRBJ2-7	CAGGLAETYEQYF	TGTGCCGGTGGACTAGCGGAAACGTACGAGCAGTACTTC
NA	13	TRBV2	NA	TRBJ2-5	CASRKRDEETQYF	TGTGCCAGCAGAAAGAGGGACGAAGAGACCCAGTACTTC
TRBD1	18	TRBV28	few	TRBJ2-2	CASSFSPHRGRGTGELFF	TGTGCCAGCAGCTTTTCCCCTCACAGGGGGCGCGGCACCGGGGAGCTGTTTTTT
NA	12	TRBV6-2/TRBV6-3	medium-sized	TRBJ2-1	CATLGDFNEQFF	TGTGCCACCCTGGGGGATTTCAATGAGCAGTTCTTC
NA	16	TRBV10-1	few	TRBJ2-1	CASSEMRGGSYNEQFF	TGCGCCAGCAGTGAGATGCGCGGAGGCTCCTACAATGAGCAGTTCTTC
NA	15	TRBV20-1	NA	TRBJ2-3	CSASNPFTSTDTQYF	TGCAGTGCTAGTAATCCCTTCACTAGCACAGATACGCAGTATTTT
NA	16	TRBV6-1	many	TRBJ2-4	CASSEALSIAKNIQYF	TGTGCCAGCAGTGAAGCGCTCAGCATAGCCAAAAACATTCAGTACTTC
TRBD1	14	TRBV6-1	medium-sized	TRBJ1-6	CASSVSGGISPLHF	TGTGCCAGCAGTGTCTCAGGGGGCATTTCACCCCTCCACTTT
TRBD1	15	TRBV27	NA	TRBJ2-5	CASSPYSGTGETQYF	TGTGCCAGCAGTCCCTATTCCGGGACAGGGGAGACCCAGTACTTC
TRBD1	15	TRBV27	NA	TRBJ2-3	CASSLADRTTDTQYF	TGTGCCAGCAGTTTAGCGGACAGGACCACAGATACGCAGTATTTT
TRBD1	18	TRBV6-4	NA	TRBJ2-6	CASSPRDRGLSGANVLAF	TGTGCCAGCAGTCCCCGGGACAGGGGTCTATCTGGGGCCAACGTCCTGGCTTTC
NA	16	TRBV3-1	many	TRBJ2-1	CASSQETSLIRNEQFF	TGTGCCAGCAGCCAAGAGACTAGTCTCATCCGCAATGAGCAGTTCTTC
TRBD1	15	TRBV28	NA	TRBJ1-5	CASSSGQGGNQPQHF	TGTGCCAGCAGTTCGGGACAGGGAGGGAATCAGCCCCAGCATTTT
TRBD1	17	TRBV6-7	many	TRBJ2-7	CASSYSGPGQGVFWQYF	TGTGCCAGCAGTTACTCGGGACCGGGACAGGGGGTATTCTGGCAGTACTTC
TRBD1	15	TRBV6-1	NA	TRBJ2-7	CASSPGTGRSTEQYF	TGTGCCAGCAGTCCGGGGACAGGGCGTTCCACCGAGCAGTACTTC
TRBD1	15	TRBV9	NA	TRBJ2-2	CASSVGTVNTGELFF	TGTGCCAGCAGCGTGGGGACAGTGAACACCGGGGAGCTGTTTTTT
TRBD2	15	TRBV5-1	NA	TRBJ2-5	CASSFSLAAQETQYF	TGCGCCAGCAGCTTTAGCCTAGCGGCCCAAGAGACCCAGTACTTC
TRBD1	17	TRBV5-1	NA	TRBJ1-5	CASSQDRTGVGNQPQHF	TGCGCCAGCAGCCAGGATCGGACAGGAGTAGGCAATCAGCCCCAGCATTTT
TRBD1	13	TRBV29-1	many	TRBJ2-1	CSVSPGQGNEQFF	TGCAGCGTTTCCCCGGGACAGGGCAATGAGCAGTTCTTC
NA	13	TRBV5-1	NA	TRBJ1-4	CASSWSQGEKLFF	TGCGCCAGCAGCTGGTCCCAGGGTGAAAAACTGTTTTTT
NA	16	TRBV7-8	medium-sized	TRBJ2-7	CASSLFALVDTYEQYF	TGTGCCAGCAGCTTATTCGCCTTGGTTGACACCTACGAGCAGTACTTC
TRBD2	17	TRBV10-2	NA	TRBJ2-5	CASSDPRGGSPQETQYF	TGCGCCAGCAGTGATCCTAGGGGCGGGAGCCCTCAAGAGACCCAGTACTTC
NA	12	TRBV9	NA	TRBJ2-1	CASSVEKDEQFF	TGTGCCAGCAGCGTAGAAAAAGATGAGCAGTTCTTC
TRBD2	13	TRBV5-1	NA	TRBJ2-7	CASSPGLAGEQYF	TGCGCCAGCAGCCCCGGACTAGCGGGAGAGCAGTACTTC
TRBD2	14	TRBV7-2	NA	TRBJ2-7	CASSLTSAAYEQYF	TGTGCCAGCAGCTTGACTAGCGCAGCCTACGAGCAGTACTTC
NA	17	TRBV11-2	NA	TRBJ2-7	CVSSSSWGNPDGDEQYF	TGTGTCAGCAGCTCATCGTGGGGTAACCCGGACGGGGACGAGCAGTACTTC
TRBD1	14	TRBV3-1	once	TRBJ2-7	CASSQLQGMGEQYF	TGTGCCAGCAGCCAGCTACAGGGGATGGGCGAGCAGTACTTC
NA	13	TRBV6-2/TRBV6-3	few	TRBJ1-1	CASSYVKNTEAFF	TGTGCCAGCAGTTACGTGAAGAACACTGAAGCTTTCTTT
NA	14	TRBV10-2	few	TRBJ2-2	CASSGHTYTGDLFF	TGCGCCAGTAGTGGTCACACATACACCGGGGATCTGTTTTTT
NA	13	TRBV2	medium-sized	TRBJ2-1	CASDPRSLNEQFF	TGTGCCAGCGATCCTCGCTCACTAAATGAGCAGTTCTTC
NA	14	TRBV11-1	NA	TRBJ1-2	CASSQDGPNYDYTF	TGTGCCAGCAGCCAAGACGGACCTAACTATGACTACACCTTC
NA	15	TRBV18	many	TRBJ2-1	CASSPMSKDYNEQFF	TGTGCCAGCTCACCGATGTCTAAGGATTACAATGAGCAGTTCTTC
NA	11	TRBV7-9	few	TRBJ2-7	CASGSSSEQYF	TGTGCCAGCGGATCTTCAAGCGAGCAGTACTTC
NA	14	TRBV14	many	TRBJ2-3	CASSQWLGPDTQYF	TGTGCCAGCAGCCAGTGGCTAGGGCCAGATACGCAGTATTTT